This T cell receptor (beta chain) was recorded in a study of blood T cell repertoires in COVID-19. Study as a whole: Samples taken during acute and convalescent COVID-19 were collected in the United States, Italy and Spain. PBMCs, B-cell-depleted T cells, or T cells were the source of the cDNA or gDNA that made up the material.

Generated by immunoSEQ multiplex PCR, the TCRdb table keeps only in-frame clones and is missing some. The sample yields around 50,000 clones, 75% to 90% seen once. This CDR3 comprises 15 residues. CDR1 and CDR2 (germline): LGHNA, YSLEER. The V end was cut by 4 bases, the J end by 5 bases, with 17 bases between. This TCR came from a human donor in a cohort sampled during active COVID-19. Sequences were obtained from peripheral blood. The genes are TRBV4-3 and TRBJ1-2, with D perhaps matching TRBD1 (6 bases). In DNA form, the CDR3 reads TGCGCCAGCAGCCCCTTGCCACTTGGACAGTATGGCTACACCTTC. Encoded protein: CASSPLPLGQYGYTF.